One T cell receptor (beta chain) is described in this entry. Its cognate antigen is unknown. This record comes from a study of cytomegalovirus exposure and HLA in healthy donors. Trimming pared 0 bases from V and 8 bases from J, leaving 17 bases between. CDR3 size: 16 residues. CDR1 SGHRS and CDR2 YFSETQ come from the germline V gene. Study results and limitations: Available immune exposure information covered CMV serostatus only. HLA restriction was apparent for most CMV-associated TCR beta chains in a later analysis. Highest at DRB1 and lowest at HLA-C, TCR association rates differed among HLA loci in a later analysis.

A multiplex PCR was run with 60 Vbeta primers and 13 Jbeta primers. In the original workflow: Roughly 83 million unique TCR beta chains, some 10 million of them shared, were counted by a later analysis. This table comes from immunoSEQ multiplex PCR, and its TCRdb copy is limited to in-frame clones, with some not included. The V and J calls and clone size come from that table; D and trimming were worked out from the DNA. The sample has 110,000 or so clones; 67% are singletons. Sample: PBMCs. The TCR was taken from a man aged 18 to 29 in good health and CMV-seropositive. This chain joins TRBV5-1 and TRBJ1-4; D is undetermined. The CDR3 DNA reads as TGCGCCAGCAGCTTGGAGAGCGGGATCACGGGGGAAAAACTGTTTTTT. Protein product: CASSLESGITGEKLFF. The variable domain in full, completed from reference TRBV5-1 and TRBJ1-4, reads KAGVTQTPRYLIKTRGQQVTLSCSPISGHRSVSWYQQTPGQGLQFLFEYFSETQRNKGNFPGRFSGRQFSNSRSEMNVSTLELGDSALYLCASSLESGITGEKLFFGSGTQLSVL.